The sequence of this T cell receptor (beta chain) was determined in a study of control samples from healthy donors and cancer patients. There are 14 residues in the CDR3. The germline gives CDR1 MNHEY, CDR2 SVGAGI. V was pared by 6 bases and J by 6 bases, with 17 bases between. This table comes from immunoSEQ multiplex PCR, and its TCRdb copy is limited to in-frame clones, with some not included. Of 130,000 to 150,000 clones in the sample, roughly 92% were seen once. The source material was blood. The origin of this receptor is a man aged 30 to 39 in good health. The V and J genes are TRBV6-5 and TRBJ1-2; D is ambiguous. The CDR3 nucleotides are TGTGCCAGCAGGAGGGTACAAGTTAGCGATGGCTACACCTTC. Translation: CASRRVQVSDGYTF.